This T cell receptor beta chain stems from a study of T cells in localized non-small cell lung cancer. This CDR3 region has 14 residues. V was cut by 5 bases and J by 4 bases, with 14 bases left in between. CDR1 and CDR2 from the germline V gene are MDHEN and SYDVKM. The table came from immunoSEQ multiplex PCR; TCRdb's copy has only in-frame clones and leaves some out. The sample holds about 48,000 clones, 60% to 85% seen once. Study results and caveats: Owing to sequencing of a solitary tumor region, heterogeneity cannot be discounted.

In regard to this clone: The antigen is undetermined.

The chain links TRBV28 to TRBJ1-2, with D unresolved. The receptor comes from a man aged 40 to 69 with stage I squamous cell lung carcinoma. The sample here was peripheral blood, taken before any cancer treatment. The CDR3 nucleotides are TGTGCCAGCAGTGCCATCGGAGGGATCTATGGCTACACCTTC. Protein: CASSAIGGIYGYTF.